Shown below are 19 T cell receptor beta chains from a single sample sequenced in a study of T cell repertoires in cytomegalovirus infection. TCRdb re-called the reads through MiXCR, storing one row per CDR3 protein. The table has roughly 320,000 distinct CDR3 sequences, 9% to 9.5% seen once; the top ten hold roughly 4%. The sequencing input was PBMCs. The receptors stem from a human donor in good health (CMV status not recorded). Some clones in this sample may be carry-over from other donors' samples.

This clonotype has a handful of counts. A much larger clone lies a single base off, so this may be a read error. The V call is TRBV28, the J call TRBJ1-5; D is possibly TRBD1 (6 bases). The CDR3 runs to 14 residues. Germline V CDR1 and CDR2: MDHEN, SYDVKM. Between the trimmed V and J ends, which lost 5 bases and 3 bases, there was a span of 11 bases. In DNA, the CDR3 is TGTGCCAGCAGTCCCTGGACAGTCAATCAGCCCCAGCATTTT. This encodes CASSPWTVNQPQHF.

This clonotype was detected a few times. The J gene is TRBJ2-3, the V gene TRBV6-6; 10 bases fit TRBD1. CDR3 length: 15 amino acids. Germline V gives CDR1 MNHNY, CDR2 SVGAGI (reference sequence). Trimming took 6 bases from V and 1 from J; bases not matched to a gene: 4. CDR3 sequence: CASRRDRGGTDTQYF. As DNA, the CDR3 is TGTGCCAGCAGAAGGGACAGGGGTGGCACAGATACGCAGTATTTT.

The J gene is TRBJ2-7, the V gene TRBV6-2 or TRBV6-3; 9 bases are a match to TRBD1. V shed 5 bases and J 4 bases; nucleotides not matched to a gene: 12. The CDR3 has 16 amino acids. The germline CDR1 and CDR2 sequences are MNHEY and SVGEGT. This CDR3 is CASSTPGTGRWYEQYF. In DNA form, the CDR3 reads TGTGCCAGCAGTACACCCGGGACAGGGCGCTGGTACGAGCAGTACTTC.

This clonotype was seen only a few times. The chain couples TRBV5-4 to TRBJ2-1; 12 nucleotides line up with TRBD2. The CDR3 loop spans 16 amino acids. Germline loops: CDR1 SGHNT, CDR2 YYREEE (reference sequence). J lost 8 bases, V lost 5 bases, and 11 bases had no gene match. The CDR3 protein is CASSFRTSGNSDEQFF. The CDR3 DNA reads as TGTGCCAGCAGTTTTCGGACTAGCGGGAACTCAGATGAGCAGTTCTTC.

This clonotype was observed a few times. The chain combines TRBV6-6 with TRBJ2-1, with a weak D call TRBD2 (5 bases). From germline, CDR1 is MNHNY and CDR2 SVGAGI (reference sequence). This CDR3 has 11 residues. Here the CDR3 DNA reads TGTGCTTACGGGGTCGAGAATGAGCAGTTCTTC. Encoded protein: CAYGVENEQFF.

This clonotype was recorded many times. Here the CDR3 reads CASSQKTMGGLYGYTF. CDR3 DNA sequence: TGCGCCAGCAGCCAAAAAACGATGGGGGGGCTCTATGGCTACACCTTC. The chain uses TRBV4-1 and TRBJ1-2, with a weak D call TRBD1 (6 bases). V lost 2 bases, J lost 4 bases, and 17 bases lay in between. This CDR3 comprises 16 residues. The germline V gene has CDR1 MGHRA and CDR2 YSYEKL.

J is TRBJ1-2 and V is TRBV28; possible D gene TRBD1, 5 bases. The CDR3 length is 14 residues. V shed 3 bases and J shed 4 bases, with 12 bases lying between them. Germline V gene data show CDR1 as MDHEN and CDR2 as SYDVKM. The CDR3 DNA sequence: TGTGCCAGCAGTTTTCAGGGAAGGTCCTATGGCTACACCTTC. It is translated as CASSFQGRSYGYTF.

This clonotype was recorded many times. The rearrangement joins TRBV7-6 to TRBJ1-1, with D possibly matching TRBD1 (6 bases). The length of the CDR3 is 12 residues. The germline V and J ends were trimmed by 4 bases and 9 bases, with 12 bases remaining between them. Per the germline V gene, CDR1 is SGHVS and CDR2 is FNYEAQ. CDR3: CASSSGQRKAFF. The DNA of the CDR3 is TGTGCCAGCAGCTCCGGACAGCGGAAAGCTTTCTTT.

This chain uses TRBV12-3 or TRBV12-4 with TRBJ2-7; TRBD1 might be the D (6 bases). The CDR3 is 15 residues long. Trimming removed 3 bases from V and 2 bases from J, with 14 bases in between. DNA for the CDR3: TGTGCCAGCAGTTTTTGGACGGGACATCCCTACGAGCAGTACTTC. This translates into CASSFWTGHPYEQYF.

This clonotype was counted many times. As DNA, the CDR3 is TGTGCCAGCATGATCGGGACAGGGTTCAATCAGCCCCAGCATTTT. Translated, it gives CASMIGTGFNQPQHF. The J gene is TRBJ1-5, the V gene TRBV7-9; 9 bases align to TRBD1. The CDR3 is 15 residues long. Germline V gives CDR1 SEHNR, CDR2 FQNEAQ (reference sequence). With V trimmed by 7 bases and J by 3 bases, 7 bases remained unmatched.

The chain carries TRBV18 and TRBJ2-3; no clear D gene. Trimming removed 5 bases at V and 5 bases at J, with 8 bases between. CDR3 size: 12 residues. Looked up from germline, CDR1 is KGHSH and CDR2 is LQKENI. This CDR3 reads CASSELGDTQYF. The CDR3 bases are TGTGCCAGCTCAGAATTGGGAGATACGCAGTATTTT.

The sample holds many counts of this clonotype. The chain joins TRBV7-2 to TRBJ2-7, with 7 bases lining up with TRBD2. J gave up 2 bases and V 5 bases, and 9 bases lay outside the gene matches. The CDR3 extends over 15 amino acids. Germline loops: CDR1 SGHTA, CDR2 FQGNSA. The CDR3 DNA sequence: TGTGCCAGCAGCCCCCAGCGGGGCCCCGCCTACGAGCAGTACTTC. Amino acid sequence: CASSPQRGPAYEQYF.

The chain employs TRBV7-2 and TRBJ2-7, with D perhaps assigned TRBD1 or TRBD2 (5 bases each). Trimming took off 5 bases at V and 2 bases at J, with 19 bases between the two ends. The CDR3 is 16 residues long. From germline, CDR1 is SGHTA and CDR2 FQGNSA. This CDR3 reads CASSPAPRDVAYEQYF. In nucleotides, the CDR3 is TGTGCCAGCAGCCCCGCACCAAGGGACGTAGCCTACGAGCAGTACTTC.

The chain is built from TRBV27 and TRBJ2-3; 8 nucleotides agree with TRBD1. Germline V gene data show CDR1 as MNHEY and CDR2 as SMNVEV (reference sequence). J was trimmed by 9 bases and V by 2 bases; bases with no gene match: 10. The CDR3 spans 15 residues. CDR3 nucleotides: TGTGCCAGCAGTTTAGGGACAGGCTCCGCGGGAACGCAGTATTTT. It codes for CASSLGTGSAGTQYF.

In its sample, this clonotype was seen many times. The chain is built from TRBV7-2 and TRBJ2-1, with 16 positions matching TRBD2. Germline values: CDR1 SGHTA, CDR2 FQGNSA. The CDR3 is 14 amino acids. With 8 bases clipped from V and 10 bases from J, the junction kept 5 bases outside the gene matches. CDR3 amino acids: CASGGLAGGPEQFF. In DNA form, the CDR3 reads TGTGCCAGCGGGGGACTAGCGGGAGGGCCGGAGCAGTTCTTC.

This clonotype was seen a handful of times. This chain connects TRBV18 to TRBJ2-7, with no clear D. Germline V gene lookup returns CDR1 KGHSH and CDR2 LQKENI. Trimming removed 0 bases from V and 9 bases from J, with 12 bases in between. There are 13 residues in the CDR3. For the CDR3, the DNA is TGTGCCAGCTCACCACCGGTCACGGTGAGGCAGTACTTC. Translation gives CASSPPVTVRQYF.

This clonotype was seen ten or more times. The V call is TRBV11-2, the J call TRBJ2-1, with a tentative D call TRBD1 (7 bases). Germline V CDR1 and CDR2: SGHAT, FQNNGV. The length of the CDR3 is 15 residues. Trimming shortened V by 4 bases and J by 5 bases, and 15 bases separated the two germline ends. The CDR3 reads CASSSLTGRNNEQFF. The DNA of the CDR3 is TGTGCCAGCAGCTCCCTGACAGGGAGGAACAATGAGCAGTTCTTC.

The table lists this clonotype with many counts. V gene TRBV2 combines with J gene TRBJ1-4; 7 positions match TRBD1. Germline assignment: CDR1 SNHLY and CDR2 FYNNEI. J lost 6 bases, V lost 6 bases, and 7 bases had no gene match. The CDR3 is 14 amino acids. CDR3 protein: CASRPTGTYEKLFF. The CDR3 DNA sequence: TGTGCCAGCAGGCCGACAGGGACGTATGAAAAACTGTTTTTT.

Concerning this clonotype itself: A read error may be the cause here, since a much bigger clone is one base away. J is TRBJ1-4 and V is TRBV20-1, with a possible D match to TRBD1 (6 bases). This CDR3 contains 14 residues. Germline loops: CDR1 DFQATT, CDR2 SNEGSKA (reference sequence). This CDR3 reads CSAAGTQGNEKLLF. In DNA, the CDR3 is TGCAGTGCGGCCGGGACTCAGGGGAACGAAAAACTGCTTTTT.